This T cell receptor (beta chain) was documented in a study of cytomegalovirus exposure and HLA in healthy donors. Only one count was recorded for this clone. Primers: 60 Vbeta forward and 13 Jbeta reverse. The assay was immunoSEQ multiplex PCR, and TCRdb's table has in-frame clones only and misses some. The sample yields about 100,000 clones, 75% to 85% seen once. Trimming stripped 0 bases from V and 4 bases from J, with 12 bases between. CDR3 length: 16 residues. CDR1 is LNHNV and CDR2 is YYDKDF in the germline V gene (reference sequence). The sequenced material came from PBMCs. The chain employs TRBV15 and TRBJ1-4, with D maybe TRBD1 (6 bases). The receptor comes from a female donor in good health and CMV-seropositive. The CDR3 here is CATSREYRASNEKLFF. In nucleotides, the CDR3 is TGTGCCACCAGCAGAGAGTACAGGGCGAGTAATGAAAAACTGTTTTTT.